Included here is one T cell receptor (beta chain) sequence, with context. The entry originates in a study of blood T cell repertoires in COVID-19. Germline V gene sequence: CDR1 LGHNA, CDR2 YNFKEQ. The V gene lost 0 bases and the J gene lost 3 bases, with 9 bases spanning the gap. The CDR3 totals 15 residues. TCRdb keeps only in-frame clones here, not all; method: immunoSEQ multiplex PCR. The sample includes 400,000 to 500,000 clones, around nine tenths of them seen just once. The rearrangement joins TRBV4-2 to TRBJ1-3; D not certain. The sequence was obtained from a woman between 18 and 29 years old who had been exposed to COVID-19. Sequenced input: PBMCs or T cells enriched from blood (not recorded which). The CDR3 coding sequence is TGTGCCAGCAGCCAAGAATTAGTATATGGAAACACCATATATTTT. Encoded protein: CASSQELVYGNTIYF.